The next 2 T cell receptor beta chains were all read from a single sample in a study of CD8 T cells in ankylosing spondylitis. One entry per CDR3 protein results from TCRdb running MiXCR on the 5' RACE reads. The table shows 800,000 to 900,000 distinct CDR3 sequences, with about 12% occurring only once. No antigens are known for them. Regarding the study as a whole: Characteristic, it appeared, of ankylosing spondylitis blood was a TCR beta motif of about eight highly homologous variants.

Material: blood, either unsorted or a sorted T cell fraction (not recorded which). The receptors here all came from a male donor with ankylosing spondylitis.

The chain combines TRBV5-1 with TRBJ1-1; D is unclear. The CDR3 runs to 14 residues. CDR1 is SGHRS and CDR2 is YFSETQ in the germline V gene. Trimming left V 0 bases short and J 5 bases short, with 11 bases between. CDR3 residues: CASSLEAGRTEAFF. The CDR3 bases are TGCGCCAGCAGCTTGGAGGCCGGGAGAACTGAAGCTTTCTTT.

CDR3: CASSFYRQVYGYTF. CDR3 sequence (DNA): TGTGCCAGCAGCTTCTATAGACAGGTCTATGGCTACACCTTC. The V gene is TRBV7-2, the J gene TRBJ1-2, with D possibly being TRBD1 (6 bases). V dropped 3 bases and J dropped 4 bases, with 12 bases sitting between them. This CDR3 is 14 amino acids long. Looked up from germline, CDR1 is SGHTA and CDR2 is FQGNSA.